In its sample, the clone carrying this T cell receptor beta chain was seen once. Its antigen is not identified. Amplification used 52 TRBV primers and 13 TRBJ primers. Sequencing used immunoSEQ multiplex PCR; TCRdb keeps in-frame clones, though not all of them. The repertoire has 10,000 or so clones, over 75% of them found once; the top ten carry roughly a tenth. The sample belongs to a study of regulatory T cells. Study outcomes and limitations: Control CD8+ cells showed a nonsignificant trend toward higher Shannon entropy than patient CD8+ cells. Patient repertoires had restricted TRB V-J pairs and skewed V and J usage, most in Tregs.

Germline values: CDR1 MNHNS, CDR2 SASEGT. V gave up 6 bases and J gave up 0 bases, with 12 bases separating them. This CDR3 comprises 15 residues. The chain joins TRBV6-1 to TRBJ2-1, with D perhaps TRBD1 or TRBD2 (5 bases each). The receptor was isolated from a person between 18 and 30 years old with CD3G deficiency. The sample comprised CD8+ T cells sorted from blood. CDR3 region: CASRKSGSSYNEQFF. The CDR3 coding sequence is TGTGCCAGCAGGAAATCAGGGAGCTCCTACAATGAGCAGTTCTTC.